This record concerns one T cell receptor (beta chain) sequence. Its target is unknown. The CDR3 covers 17 residues. Germline V gene sequence: CDR1 SGHAT, CDR2 FQNNGV. In generating TCR beta cDNA, 5'RACE template switching with UMIs was used. TCRdb processed the 5' RACE reads again and assigns one entry to each CDR3 protein, with no DNA. The sample table sets out 400,000 to 450,000 distinct CDR3 sequences. The entry originates in a study of T cells expressing NK-cell markers. The wider study: The authors derived TCR beta repertoires from sorted CD3+CD56+NKG2C+, CD3+CD56+NKG2C- and CD3+CD56-NKG2C+ T cells. Out of eight donors sequenced, seven tested HCMV-seropositive and the remaining one seronegative. Study-wide points: In a group of roughly 6 donors, dominant NKG2C+ clonotypes represented 1.0-7.0% of CD8+ T cells.

The clonotype was recovered from a woman between 18 and 69 years old in good health. V is TRBV11-2 and J is TRBJ2-6; the D call of TRBD1 rests on TCRdb alone, since no DNA is present to check it. The sample comprised blood T cells: a sorted CD56 or NKG2C T cell subset, CD4+ or CD8+ T cells, or bulk PBMC T cells (not recorded which). CDR3 loop: CASSLSAGTTGANVLTF.